The 8 T cell receptor beta chains below come from one sample, sequenced in a study of blood T cell repertoires in COVID-19. Sequencing used immunoSEQ multiplex PCR; TCRdb keeps in-frame clones, though not all of them. The sample lists roughly 410,000 clones; around 87% were seen once. The specimen sequenced was peripheral blood. The receptors stem from a woman aged 60-75 years with COVID-19, enrolled during active disease.

The rearrangement links TRBV19 to TRBJ1-2; no clear D. V was clipped by 11 bases and J by 1 base, with 11 bases between them. Germline CDR1 LNHDA, CDR2 SQIVND (reference sequence). The CDR3 spans 12 residues. CDR3 nucleotide sequence: TGTGCCTGCAGAGAGGTTAACTATGGCTACACCTTC. This codes for CACREVNYGYTF.

This chain connects TRBV6-2 or TRBV6-3 to TRBJ1-2; a weak D match, TRBD1 (5 bases). Trimming stripped 2 bases from V and 6 bases from J, with 13 bases between. CDR1 and CDR2 from the germline V gene are MNHEY and SVGEGT. This CDR3 spans 14 amino acids. CDR3: CASSYPPGEDGYTF. For the CDR3, the DNA is TGTGCCAGCAGTTACCCGCCGGGGGAGGATGGCTACACCTTC.

V and J are TRBV9 and TRBJ2-7; D is perhaps TRBD2 (5 bases). The V end was cut by 3 bases, the J end by 7 bases, with 17 bases between. The CDR3 covers 14 residues. CDR1 SGDLS and CDR2 YYNGEE come from the germline V gene. The CDR3 nucleotides are TGTGCCAGCAGCGCCGGGGTGGTACCAGGTGAGCAGTACTTC. Translated, it gives CASSAGVVPGEQYF. Variable domain in full (rest from reference TRBV9 and TRBJ2-7): DSGVTQTPKHLITATGQRVTLRCSPRSGDLSVYWYQQSLDQGLQFLIQYYNGEERAKGNILERFSAQQFPDLHSELNLSSLELGDSALYFCASSAGVVPGEQYFGPGTRLTVT.

The gene calls are TRBV11-2 and TRBJ2-3; possibly TRBD1 for D (5 bases). The germline V and J ends were trimmed by 6 bases and 6 bases, with 19 bases remaining between them. The CDR3 consists of 15 residues. Germline CDR1 and CDR2: SGHAT and FQNNGV. CDR3 region: CASSPQDPTADTQYF. The CDR3 DNA reads TGTGCCAGCAGTCCACAGGATCCCACAGCGGATACGCAGTATTTT.

This clone was found once. The junction departs from germline at one end; a sequencing error may be responsible. This chain connects TRBV19 to TRBJ1-6; TRBD1 matches at 7 bases. Germline values: CDR1 LNHDA, CDR2 SQIVND (reference sequence). The CDR3 totals 15 residues. In nucleotides, the CDR3 is TGTGCCAGTAGCGTCCAGGGGGACGCGGGTTCACCCCCCCACTTT. Its translation: CASSVQGDAGSPPHF.

The chain combines TRBV11-2 with TRBJ1-1; D not resolved. V gave up 4 bases and J gave up 1 base, with 10 bases separating them. The CDR3 runs to 14 residues. Germline-derived CDR1 and CDR2 are SGHAT and FQNNGV. The CDR3 loop reads CASSSRVPNTEAFF. The CDR3 coding sequence is TGTGCCAGCAGCTCCCGGGTCCCGAACACTGAAGCTTTCTTT.

This chain uses TRBV5-1 with TRBJ2-2, with 13 bases lining up with TRBD2. The CDR3 has 16 amino acids. The V segment lost 7 bases and the J segment 4 bases; nucleotides outside the gene matches: 7. Germline V gives CDR1 SGHRS, CDR2 YFSETQ. DNA of the CDR3: TGCGCCAGCCGCACTAGCGGGGGGGCGTCCACCGGGGAGCTGTTTTTT. Translating gives CASRTSGGASTGELFF.

The chain recombines TRBV19 with TRBJ1-5; D remains ambiguous. Trimming took off 0 bases at V and 1 base at J, with 13 bases between the two ends. CDR1 and CDR2 from the germline V gene are LNHDA and SQIVND (reference sequence). The CDR3 is made up of 17 amino acids. The CDR3, as DNA: TGTGCCAGTAGTATAGATATGCGAACCTTAAGCAATCAGCCCCAGCATTTT. Protein sequence: CASSIDMRTLSNQPQHF.